The T cell receptor (beta chain) under discussion was sequenced for a study of blood T cell repertoires in COVID-19. Study details: Sources were T cells, B-cell-depleted T cells, or PBMCs; the material itself was cDNA or gDNA.

Individuals aged about 18 to 100 years were recruited from roughly 23 US areas. Participant-reported clinical history was the basis for cohort assignment. Exposed study participants had met a COVID-19 case within 2 weeks before entry. This CDR3 contains 16 residues. V gave up 1 base and J gave up 5 bases; unmatched junction bases: 8. Measured with immunoSEQ multiplex PCR; TCRdb has only the in-frame clones, and not every one. The sample carries roughly 220,000 clones, roughly 90% recorded once. The source is a man in his thirties or forties who had been exposed to COVID-19. The sequenced sample was PBMCs or T cells enriched from blood (not recorded which). This chain uses TRBV5-3 with TRBJ2-1; 8 bases are shared with TRBD2. TRBV5-3 is assigned to the ORF class and has an uncertain function. CDR3 nucleotides: TGTGCCAGAAGCTTGAGGGGTTGCGGGGGGCACAATGAGCAGTTCTTC. The encoded protein is CARSLRGCGGHNEQFF.